Sequencing of this T cell receptor (beta chain) was carried out in a study of Ad26.COV2.S vaccination and SARS-CoV-2 variants (dated by TCRdb to the early 2020s). For the wider study: Sequencing of the TCRbeta repertoire served to evaluate the specificity and breadth of SARS-CoV-2-reactive T cell receptors following Ad26.COV2.S vaccination. The TCR-sequenced set comprised approximately 30 samples: about 19 Ad26.COV2.S vaccine recipients, 5 placebo recipients and 8 SARS-CoV-2 convalescent individuals.

What the authors observed across the whole study: Compared with placebo recipients, Ad26.COV2.S recipients showed higher spike-specific TCR breadth (P = 0.0014). The authors noted that the TCR breadth and depth analyses may have underestimated total T cell responses. After vaccination, substantial breadth of spike-specific CD8+ and CD4+ T cell responses was reported. Comparable non-spike TCR breadth was observed between vaccine and placebo recipients, consistent with only spike being contained in the vaccine.

Trimming removed 2 bases from V and 13 bases from J; the gene matches leave 2 bases unexplained. The CDR3 starts with the cysteine, ends with the phenylalanine, and has 10 residues. Of all the DNA, just the CDR3 is kept, 30 bases in frame from base 1. Taken from the germline V gene (reference sequence), the CDR1 and CDR2 loops are DFQATT and SNEGSKA. The immunoSEQ Assay was the method used to sequence TCRbeta CDR3 regions. After extraction, genomic DNA underwent amplification by bias-controlled multiplex PCR, followed by high-throughput sequencing. Concerning the study's data processing: To quantify the absolute abundance of every unique TCRbeta CDR3 region, sequences were collapsed and filtered. Usable DNA was measured by amplifying reference genes present in all nucleated cells, and TCRbeta template counts were normalized to that usable DNA to estimate T cell fraction. Repertoire TCRs were annotated as SARS-CoV-2-specific by exact matching of V gene, CDR3 amino acid sequence and J gene to a known reactive TCR set. The reference SARS-CoV-2 TCR set was obtained from MIRA and was filtered for enrichment in COVID-19-positive ImmuneCODE repertoires, whereby public or cross-reactive TCRs were removed. Drawing on the MIRA antigens, annotated TCRs were analysed further at the level of specific ORF or position within ORF. Depth was the summed frequency of annotated unique rearrangements, while breadth was defined as annotated unique rearrangements over total unique productive rearrangements. Two-sided Wilcoxon rank-sum tests were used to compare TCR breadth between groups. The immuneACCESS repertoire file appears here via TCRdb, limited to in-frame rearrangements. These files lack a portion of the clones; in checked studies, under half of the deficit traces to unresolved V genes, and the cause of the others is not known. V and J calls and clone size are those listed in that table; D and trimming were worked out from the DNA. Here the sample has roughly 100,000 clones; around 80% occur a single time. Together, the top ten hold roughly 17% of the sample.

As to this clone: Its antigen target is currently unknown. No much larger clone is present one base from it, and per-base qualities are unavailable.

The sample's time point label is to be understood as: individuals recovered from natural SARS-CoV-2 infection. The chain was built from TRBV20-1 and TRBJ2-1; 7 bases in between match TRBD1. The sequenced sample was peripheral blood, obtained after recovery from COVID-19. The receptor's source is a human donor who had recovered from COVID-19. CDR3 protein: CSARRDSQFF. The DNA is TGCAGTGCTAGAAGGGACAGTCAGTTCTTC.